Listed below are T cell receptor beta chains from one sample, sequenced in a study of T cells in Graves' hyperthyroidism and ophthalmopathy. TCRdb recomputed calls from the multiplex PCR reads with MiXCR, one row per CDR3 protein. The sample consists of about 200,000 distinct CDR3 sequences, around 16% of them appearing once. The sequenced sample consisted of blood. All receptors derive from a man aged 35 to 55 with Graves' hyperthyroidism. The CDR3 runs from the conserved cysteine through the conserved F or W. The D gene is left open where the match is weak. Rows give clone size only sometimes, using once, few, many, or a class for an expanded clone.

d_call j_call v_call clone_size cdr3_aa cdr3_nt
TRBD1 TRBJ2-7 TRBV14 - CASSQVKCVRRQGAINSSYEQYF TGTGCCAGCAGCCAAGTAAAATGTGTTCGGAGACAGGGGGCCATCAATAGCTCCTACGAGCAGTACTTC
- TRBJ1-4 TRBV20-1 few CSAREGLGLFF TGCAGTGCTAGAGAAGGGCTAGGACTGTTTTTT
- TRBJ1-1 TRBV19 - CASSMRAKAFF TGTGCCAGTAGTATGAGAGCGAAGGCTTTCTTT
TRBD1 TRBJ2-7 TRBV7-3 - CASSVGTGGAQPEQYF TGTGCCAGCAGCGTAGGCACAGGGGGCGCGCAGCCCGAGCAGTACTTC
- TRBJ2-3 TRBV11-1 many CASSARSRPDTQYF TGTGCCAGCAGCGCCCGGAGCCGCCCAGATACGCAGTATTTT
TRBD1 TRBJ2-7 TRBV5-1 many CASSLGQRYYEQYF TGCGCCAGCAGCCTGGGACAGAGATATTACGAGCAGTACTTC
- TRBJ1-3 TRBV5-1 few CASSRSAQGSGNTIYF TGCGCCAGCAGCCGCTCTGCCCAGGGTTCTGGAAACACCATATATTTT
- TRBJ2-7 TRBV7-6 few CASSLTTKGMGLEQYF TGTGCCAGCAGCTTAACTACCAAGGGAATGGGTCTCGAGCAGTACTTC
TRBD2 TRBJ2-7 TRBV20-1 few CSARDRTRISYEQYF TGCAGTGCTAGAGATCGGACTAGGATTTCCTACGAGCAGTACTTC
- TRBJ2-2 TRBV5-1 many CASSLIGTVNTGELFF TGCGCCAGCAGCTTGATCGGGACGGTGAACACCGGGGAGCTGTTTTTT
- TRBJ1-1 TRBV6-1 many CASIETGNTEAFF TGTGCCAGCATAGAGACAGGGAACACTGAAGCTTTCTTT
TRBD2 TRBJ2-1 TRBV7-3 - CASSINLAGDYNEQFF TGTGCCAGCAGCATCAATCTAGCGGGAGACTACAATGAGCAGTTCTTC
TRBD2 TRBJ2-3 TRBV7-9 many CASSFGAGGTDTQYF TGTGCCAGCAGCTTTGGAGCGGGGGGTACAGATACGCAGTATTTT
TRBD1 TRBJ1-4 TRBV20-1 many CSASRGQGGEKLFF TGCAGTGCTAGTAGGGGACAGGGGGGTGAAAAACTGTTTTTT
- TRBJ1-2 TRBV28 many CASSLLYYGYTF TGTGCCAGCAGTTTACTCTACTATGGCTACACCTTC
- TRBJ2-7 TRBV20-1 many CSARHLDYEQYF TGCAGTGCTAGACACCTAGACTACGAGCAGTACTTC
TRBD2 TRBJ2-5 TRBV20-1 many CSARDPASGDQETQYF TGCAGTGCTAGAGATCCGGCTAGCGGGGACCAAGAGACCCAGTACTTC
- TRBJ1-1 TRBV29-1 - CSVVPAMNTEAFF TGCAGCGTTGTTCCGGCTATGAACACTGAAGCTTTCTTT